The T cell receptor beta chain under discussion was sequenced for a study of T cell repertoires in cytomegalovirus infection. There are many counts of this clonotype. TCRdb re-called the reads with MiXCR, one entry per CDR3 protein. This table has approximately 130,000 distinct CDR3 sequences, 7.5% to 9% appearing once. Losses at the gene ends were 4 bases for V and 3 bases for J; bases not matched to a gene: 0. The CDR3 loop spans 13 amino acids. Germline CDR1 and CDR2: SQVTM and ANQGSEA. Sequencing input: PBMCs. The sequence came from a human donor in good health (CMV status not recorded). Some clones in this sample may be carry-over from other donors' samples. This rearrangement joins TRBV29-1 to TRBJ1-6, with 7 bases identical to TRBD1. The CDR3 nucleotides read TGCAGCGTTGGGGACAGCTATAATTCACCCCTCCACTTT. Its translation: CSVGDSYNSPLHF.